This TCR beta chain was obtained from a study of control samples from healthy donors and cancer patients. In germline, CDR1 is LNHDA, CDR2 SQIVND (reference sequence). The CDR3 runs 16 residues. V was cut by 0 bases and J by 4 bases, with 15 bases left in between. The table came from immunoSEQ multiplex PCR; TCRdb's copy has only in-frame clones and leaves some out. The sample lists 22,000 or so clones, more than 80% occurring once. The sample was PBMCs. The chain recombines TRBV19 with TRBJ1-2; D might be TRBD1 (5 bases). The TCR sequence derives from a man between 60 and 75 years old with head and neck cancer. The CDR3 loop is CASSIEGHQVGYGYTF. The DNA of the CDR3 is TGTGCCAGTAGTATAGAAGGACATCAAGTGGGCTATGGCTACACCTTC.